Listed here are 25 T cell receptor beta chains from one sample, sequenced in a study of response to subunit inactivated influenza vaccine (dated 2018 in TCRdb). Receptors were amplified or captured by RT-PCR. Data came from an Illumina HiSeq 2500. Using fastp at Q25 and MiXCR, TCRdb reprocessed the public reads and kept productive beta chains. Each record represents a unique CDR3 protein, reported with the most common genes and DNA among its rows. This sample holds fewer than 600,000 distinct CDR3 sequences; 7.2% were observed only once. The ten largest clones capture around 13% of the sample. The sequenced sample was PBMCs from blood, obtained about 24 months after vaccination. The origin of the receptors is a man between 50 and 70 years old who received an inactivated influenza vaccine. Donor details come from another sample of the same person, matched by shared clones.

This clonotype occurred a few times. This chain uses TRBV20-1 with TRBJ2-5; TRBD2 matches 10 bases. Germline V lookup: CDR1 DFQATT, CDR2 SNEGSKA (reference sequence). This CDR3 region has 14 residues. After removal of 4 bases from V and 5 bases from J, the junction contained 7 bases not matched to a gene. CDR3 sequence: CSATSGSVKETQYF. In nucleotides, the CDR3 is TGCAGTGCTACTAGCGGGAGCGTGAAGGAGACCCAGTACTTC.

This clonotype was seen a handful of times. The rearrangement links TRBV29-1 to TRBJ1-2, with TRBD1 as a possible D gene (5 bases). The germline V gene encodes CDR1 SQVTM and CDR2 ANQGSEA. The length of the CDR3 is 12 residues. V was clipped by 4 bases and J by 4 bases, with 10 bases between them. This CDR3 reads CSVGGDLYGYTF. The CDR3 DNA reads TGCAGCGTTGGGGGGGACCTCTATGGCTACACCTTC.

The chain links TRBV19 to TRBJ1-4, with TRBD1 matching over 8 bases. Germline V lookup: CDR1 LNHDA, CDR2 SQIVND (reference sequence). The length of the CDR3 is 15 residues. Germline trimming cut 4 bases from V and 5 bases from J; bases unmatched to any gene: 6. CDR3 DNA sequence: TGTGCCAGTAGTACGGGGACAGGAAGAAATGAAAAACTGTTTTTT. As protein: CASSTGTGRNEKLFF.

The table lists this clonotype with a few counts. The genes are TRBV12-3 or TRBV12-4 and TRBJ1-2; D not resolved. Trimming removed 3 bases at V and 0 bases at J, with 11 bases between. CDR3 length: 15 residues. The CDR3 protein is CASSLVYTSNYGYTF. In DNA, the CDR3 is TGTGCCAGCAGTTTGGTTTACACTTCTAACTATGGCTACACCTTC.

The genes are TRBV12-3 or TRBV12-4 and TRBJ2-1, with 11 bases fitting TRBD2. This CDR3 is 14 amino acids long. Unmatched junction bases numbered 8, after V lost 9 bases and J lost 7 bases. CDR3 loop: CASTGTSGSNEQFF. The CDR3 DNA is TGTGCCAGTACCGGCACTAGCGGGAGTAATGAGCAGTTCTTC.

This clonotype was found a few times. The chain recombines TRBV28 with TRBJ2-2; D possibly corresponds to TRBD2 (5 bases). CDR3 size: 17 residues. Trimming pared 11 bases from V and 0 bases from J, leaving 22 bases between. Germline V gene lookup returns CDR1 MDHEN and CDR2 SYDVKM. CDR3 in amino acids: CAASAERSPTNTGELFF. The DNA for the CDR3 is TGTGCCGCTTCAGCGGAGCGGTCTCCCACGAACACCGGGGAGCTGTTTTTT.

This clonotype was counted ten times or more. The gene calls are TRBV9 and TRBJ2-7; tentative D call: TRBD2 (5 bases). The ends were cut back, 4 bases at V and 3 bases at J, with 14 bases in the middle. Per the germline V gene, CDR1 is SGDLS and CDR2 is YYNGEE. This CDR3 contains 14 residues. The DNA of the CDR3 is TGTGCCAGCAGCCCCCACGAGGGTAACTACGAGCAGTACTTC. This sequence encodes CASSPHEGNYEQYF. Combining the CDR3 with reference TRBV9 and TRBJ2-7 gives the whole variable domain DSGVTQTPKHLITATGQRVTLRCSPRSGDLSVYWYQQSLDQGLQFLIQYYNGEERAKGNILERFSAQQFPDLHSELNLSSLELGDSALYFCASSPHEGNYEQYFGPGTRLTVT.

This clonotype was counted many times. The V gene is TRBV6-1, the J gene TRBJ1-6; D might be TRBD1 (5 bases). The length of the CDR3 is 14 residues. Germline V gene sequence: CDR1 MNHNS, CDR2 SASEGT. V lost 6 bases, J lost 7 bases, and 13 bases lay in between. Written as DNA, the CDR3 is TGTGCCAGCAGAACACAGGCTGACAATTCACCCCTCCACTTT. It encodes CASRTQADNSPLHF.

This clonotype was seen only a few times. This chain uses TRBV20-1 with TRBJ2-1; TRBD2 agrees at 8 bases. CDR1 and CDR2 (germline): DFQATT, SNEGSKA (reference sequence). Unmatched junction bases numbered 5, after V lost 3 bases and J lost 7 bases. There are 13 residues in the CDR3. The CDR3: CSARGLDRNEQFF. The CDR3 nucleotides are TGCAGTGCTAGGGGACTAGATCGGAATGAGCAGTTCTTC.

Many counts were recorded for this clonotype. J is TRBJ2-3 and V is TRBV6-1; tentatively, D is TRBD1 (5 bases). CDR1 and CDR2 from the germline V gene are MNHNS and SASEGT. Deletions cut 5 bases from V and 9 bases from J, with 15 bases between. The CDR3 totals 13 residues. The CDR3 loop reads CASSPRTPRTQYF. For the CDR3, the DNA is TGTGCCAGCAGTCCCAGGACACCCAGGACGCAGTATTTT.

J is TRBJ1-3 and V is TRBV20-1; the D is unclear. Between the trimmed V and J ends, which lost 6 bases and 0 bases, there was a span of 12 bases. This CDR3 contains 14 residues. Germline CDR1 and CDR2: DFQATT and SNEGSKA (reference sequence). CDR3 nucleotides: TGCAGTGCAGATAAGACCGGCTCTGGAAACACCATATATTTT. Amino acids: CSADKTGSGNTIYF.

This clonotype was picked up a small number of times. The chain employs TRBV7-2 and TRBJ2-5, with 8 bases fitting TRBD2. The CDR3 length is 13 residues. Germline V CDR1 and CDR2: SGHTA, FQGNSA. Trimming cost V 7 bases and J 13 bases; bases outside gene matches: 14. The CDR3, as DNA: TGTGCCAGCACTCCTTCGCCGGGAGGGCCACTGTACTTC. It translates to CASTPSPGGPLYF.

This clonotype was seen ten or more times. This sequence joins TRBV29-1 and TRBJ1-1; possibly TRBD1 for D (5 bases). V was pared by 6 bases and J by 5 bases, with 19 bases between. The CDR3 runs to 14 residues. Germline CDR1 is SQVTM and CDR2 is ANQGSEA. The CDR3: CSVGTASGGTEAFF. The CDR3 DNA sequence: TGCAGCGTCGGGACGGCGAGCGGGGGGACTGAAGCTTTCTTT. The whole variable domain, filled in from reference TRBV29-1 and TRBJ1-1, reads SAVISQKPSRDICQRGTSLTIQCQVDSQVTMMFWYRQQPGQSLTLIATANQGSEATYESGFVIDKFPISRPNLTFSTLTVSNMSPEDSSIYLCSVGTASGGTEAFFGQGTRLTVV.

This clonotype was seen more than once but under ten times. This sequence joins TRBV20-1 and TRBJ2-3; 11 nucleotides agree with TRBD2. Unmatched junction bases numbered 4, after V lost 4 bases and J lost 4 bases. Per germline, CDR1 DFQATT and CDR2 SNEGSKA (reference sequence). This CDR3 has 14 amino acids. The CDR3 DNA reads as TGCAGTGCTAAGGGACTAGCGGTATCAGATACGCAGTATTTT. Translation gives CSAKGLAVSDTQYF.

This clonotype was counted only a few times. V usage is TRBV20-1 and J usage is TRBJ2-1; TRBD2 matches at 10 bases. Germline assignment: CDR1 DFQATT and CDR2 SNEGSKA (reference sequence). This CDR3 contains 14 residues. J gave up 5 bases and V 6 bases, and 7 bases lay outside the gene matches. The CDR3 sequence: CSAILAGPNNEQFF. DNA of the CDR3: TGCAGTGCCATACTAGCGGGGCCTAACAATGAGCAGTTCTTC.

This clonotype was recorded a few times. V is TRBV5-1 and J is TRBJ2-3; the match to TRBD2 covers 9 bases. Germline V gene sequence: CDR1 SGHRS, CDR2 YFSETQ. The CDR3 covers 16 residues. The junction had 12 bases not matched to a gene; V was cut back by 4 bases and J by 6 bases. CDR3 sequence: CASSVGSGRNADTQYF. CDR3 nucleotides: TGCGCCAGCAGCGTCGGTAGCGGGAGAAACGCGGATACGCAGTATTTT.

V gene TRBV4-1 combines with J gene TRBJ2-1, with 11 bases fitting TRBD1. CDR1 is MGHRA and CDR2 is YSYEKL in the germline V gene. The junction had 10 bases not matched to a gene; V was cut back by 7 bases and J by 8 bases. This CDR3 spans 15 amino acids. The CDR3 reads CASTTSDRGRYEQFF. The CDR3 DNA is TGCGCCAGCACCACCTCGGACAGGGGGCGATATGAGCAGTTCTTC.

About this clonotype itself: Given a much more abundant clone one base away, this may be a read error. The chain carries TRBV12-3 or TRBV12-4 and TRBJ2-7; D perhaps matches TRBD1 (6 bases). CDR3 length equals 18 residues. Trimming removed 1 base from V and 2 bases from J, with 21 bases in between. DNA for the CDR3: TGTGCCAGCAGTTTAGATCACGATTGGGCAGGGGAAGCCTACGAGCAGTACTTC. It encodes CASSLDHDWAGEAYEQYF.

The chain carries TRBV20-1 and TRBJ1-5, with D possibly TRBD1 on 5 matching bases. The CDR3 runs to 14 residues. Per the germline V gene, CDR1 is DFQATT and CDR2 is SNEGSKA (reference sequence). Trimming removed 6 bases at V and 4 bases at J, with 16 bases between. The CDR3 coding sequence is TGCAGTGCCTACCAGGGTGGGTCAAATCAGCCCCAGCATTTT. Amino acid sequence: CSAYQGGSNQPQHF.

This clonotype has a count of ten or more. The gene calls are TRBV11-2 and TRBJ2-5, with TRBD1 as a possible D gene (6 bases). This CDR3 spans 14 amino acids. Germline values: CDR1 SGHAT, CDR2 FQNNGV. V dropped 3 bases and J dropped 5 bases, with 13 bases sitting between them. This CDR3 reads CASSLGAGRETQYF. The CDR3 DNA follows: TGTGCCAGCAGCTTGGGGGCCGGCAGGGAGACCCAGTACTTC.

This clonotype has more than one count but fewer than ten. The chain combines TRBV5-1 with TRBJ1-4; a weak D match, TRBD1 (6 bases). V shed 1 base and J shed 5 bases, with 12 bases lying between them. This CDR3 comprises 15 residues. Germline loops: CDR1 SGHRS, CDR2 YFSETQ. For the CDR3, the DNA is TGCGCCAGCAGCTTGAGTGCCCAGGGGAATGAAAAACTGTTTTTT. Encoded protein: CASSLSAQGNEKLFF.

This clonotype has just a few counts. The chain combines TRBV25-1 with TRBJ2-7; 8 bases line up with TRBD1. Trimming removed 6 bases from V and 2 bases from J; junction bases left unmatched: 6. Germline-derived CDR1 and CDR2 are MGHDK and SYGVNS. The CDR3 contains 14 residues. The CDR3 bases are TGTGCCAGCAGCCAGGGGGCACCCACCTACGAGCAGTACTTC. Encoded protein: CASSQGAPTYEQYF.

In this sample, this clonotype turned up many times. The chain carries TRBV20-1 and TRBJ2-6; D not certain. The CDR3 has 15 amino acids. Germline loops: CDR1 DFQATT, CDR2 SNEGSKA (reference sequence). The V gene lost 7 bases and the J gene lost 0 bases, with 13 bases spanning the gap. CDR3 DNA sequence: TGCAGTGTTGGATCGGTTGGCTCTGGGGCCAACGTCCTGACTTTC. It specifies CSVGSVGSGANVLTF.

The chain links TRBV30 to TRBJ1-3; D uncertain. The germline CDR1 and CDR2 sequences are GTSNPN and SVGIG (reference sequence). The length of the CDR3 is 13 residues. Trimming left V 2 bases short and J 4 bases short, with 9 bases between. The CDR3 loop reads CAWSLPSGNTIYF. CDR3 DNA sequence: TGTGCCTGGAGTCTCCCCTCAGGAAACACCATATATTTT.

This clonotype was counted ten times or more. The V and J genes are TRBV12-3 or TRBV12-4 and TRBJ2-7; D is ambiguous. The V end lost 7 bases, the J end lost 1 base, and 11 bases lay between the germline ends. CDR3 size: 13 residues. CDR3 nucleotide sequence: TGTGCCAGCAAATGGGAACAGTCCTACGAGCAGTACTTC. Translating gives CASKWEQSYEQYF.